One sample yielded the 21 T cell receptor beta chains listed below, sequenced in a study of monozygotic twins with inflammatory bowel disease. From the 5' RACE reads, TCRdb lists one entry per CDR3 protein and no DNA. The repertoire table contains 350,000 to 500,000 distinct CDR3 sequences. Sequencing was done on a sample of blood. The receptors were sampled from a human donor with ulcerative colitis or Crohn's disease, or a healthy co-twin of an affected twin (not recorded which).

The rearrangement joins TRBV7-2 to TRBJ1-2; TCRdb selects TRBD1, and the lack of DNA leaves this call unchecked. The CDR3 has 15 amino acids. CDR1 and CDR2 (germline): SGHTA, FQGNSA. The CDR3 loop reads CASSLEQGATLGYTF.

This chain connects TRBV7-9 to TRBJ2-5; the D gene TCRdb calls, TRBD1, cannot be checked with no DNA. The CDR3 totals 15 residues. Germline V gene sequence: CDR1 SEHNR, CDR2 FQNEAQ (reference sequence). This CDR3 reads CASSLSQGFGETQYF.

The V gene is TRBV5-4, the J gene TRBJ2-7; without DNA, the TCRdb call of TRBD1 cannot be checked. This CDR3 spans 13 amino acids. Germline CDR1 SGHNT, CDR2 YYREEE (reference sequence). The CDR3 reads CASSLDRVEEQYF.

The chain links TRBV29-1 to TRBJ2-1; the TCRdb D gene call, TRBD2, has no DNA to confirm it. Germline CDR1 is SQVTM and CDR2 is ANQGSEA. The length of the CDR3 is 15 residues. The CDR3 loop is CSVESRLAAGNEQFF.

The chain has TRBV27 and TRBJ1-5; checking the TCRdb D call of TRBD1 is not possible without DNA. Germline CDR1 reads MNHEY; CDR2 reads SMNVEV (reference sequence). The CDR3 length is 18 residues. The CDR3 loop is CASSPGPQTGISNQPQHF.

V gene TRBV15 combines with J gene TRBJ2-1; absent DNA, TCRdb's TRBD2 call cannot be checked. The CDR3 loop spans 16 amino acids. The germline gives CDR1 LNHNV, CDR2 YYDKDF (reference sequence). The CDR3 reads CATSREFEGDYNEQFF. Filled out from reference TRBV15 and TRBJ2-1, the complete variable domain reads DAMVIQNPRYQVTQFGKPVTLSCSQTLNHNVMYWYQQKSSQAPKLLFHYYDKDFNNEADTPDNFQSRRPNTSFCFLDIRSPGLGDTAMYLCATSREFEGDYNEQFFGPGTRLTVL.

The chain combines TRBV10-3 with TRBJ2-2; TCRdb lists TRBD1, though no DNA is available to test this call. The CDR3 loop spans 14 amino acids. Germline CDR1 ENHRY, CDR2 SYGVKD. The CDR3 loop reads CAIRGTGNTGELFF.

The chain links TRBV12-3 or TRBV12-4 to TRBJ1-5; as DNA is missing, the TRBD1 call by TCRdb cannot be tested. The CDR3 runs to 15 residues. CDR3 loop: CASRQDSLKNQPQHF.

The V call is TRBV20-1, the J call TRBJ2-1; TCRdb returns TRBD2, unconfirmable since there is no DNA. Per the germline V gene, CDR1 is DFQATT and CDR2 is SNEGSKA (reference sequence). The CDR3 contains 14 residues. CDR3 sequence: CSAYPGLAGTEQFF.

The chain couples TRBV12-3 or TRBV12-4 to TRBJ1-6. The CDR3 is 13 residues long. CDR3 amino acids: CASSDTQNSPLHF.

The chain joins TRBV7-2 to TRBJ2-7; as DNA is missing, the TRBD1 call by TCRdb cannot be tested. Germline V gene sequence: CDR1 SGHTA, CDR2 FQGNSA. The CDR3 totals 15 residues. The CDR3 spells CASSLAEGTAYEQYF. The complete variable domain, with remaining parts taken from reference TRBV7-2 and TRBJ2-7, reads GAGVSQSPSNKVTEKGKDVELRCDPISGHTALYWYRQSLGQGLEFLIYFQGNSAPDKSGLPSDRFSAERTGGSVSTLTIQRTQQEDSAVYLCASSLAEGTAYEQYFGPGTRLTVT.

The CDR3: CAWSRTYNEQFF. The rearrangement uses TRBV30 and TRBJ2-1. Germline CDR1 and CDR2: GTSNPN and SVGIG (reference sequence). The CDR3 has 12 residues.

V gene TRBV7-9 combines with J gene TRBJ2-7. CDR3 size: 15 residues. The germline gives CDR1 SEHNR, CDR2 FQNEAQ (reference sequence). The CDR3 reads CASSSLERSSYEQYF.

CDR3: CASSNRINYGYTF. This chain uses TRBV5-1 with TRBJ1-2; TCRdb's D call, TRBD1, is unchecked because there is no DNA. The CDR3 sequence is 13 residues long. CDR1 and CDR2 from the germline V gene are SGHRS and YFSETQ.

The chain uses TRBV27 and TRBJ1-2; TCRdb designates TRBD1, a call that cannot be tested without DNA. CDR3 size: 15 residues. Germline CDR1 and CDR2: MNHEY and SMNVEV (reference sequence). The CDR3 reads CASRPPRKSSYGYTF.

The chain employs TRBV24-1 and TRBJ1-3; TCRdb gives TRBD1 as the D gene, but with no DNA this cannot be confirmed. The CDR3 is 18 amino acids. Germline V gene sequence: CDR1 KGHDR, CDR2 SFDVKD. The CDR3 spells CATYLDRDLDESGNTIYF.

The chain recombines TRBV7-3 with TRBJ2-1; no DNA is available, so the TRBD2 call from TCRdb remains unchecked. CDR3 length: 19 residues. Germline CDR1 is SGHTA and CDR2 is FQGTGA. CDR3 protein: CASSSQPPSGGTSYNEQFF.

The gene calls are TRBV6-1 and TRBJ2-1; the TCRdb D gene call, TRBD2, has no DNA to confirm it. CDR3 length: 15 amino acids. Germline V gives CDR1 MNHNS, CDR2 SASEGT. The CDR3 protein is CASSEALEGYNEQFF.

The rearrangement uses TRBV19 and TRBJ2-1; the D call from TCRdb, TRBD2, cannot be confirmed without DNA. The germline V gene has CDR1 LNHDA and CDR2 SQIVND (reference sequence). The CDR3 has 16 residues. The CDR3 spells CASSIRGRGGQNEQFF.

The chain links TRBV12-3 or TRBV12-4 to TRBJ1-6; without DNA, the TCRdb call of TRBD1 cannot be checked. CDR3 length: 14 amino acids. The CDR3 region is CASSLQGNNSPLHF.

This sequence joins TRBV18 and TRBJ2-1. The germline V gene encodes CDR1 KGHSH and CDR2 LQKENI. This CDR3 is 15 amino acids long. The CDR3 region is CASSPGGSSYNEQFF.